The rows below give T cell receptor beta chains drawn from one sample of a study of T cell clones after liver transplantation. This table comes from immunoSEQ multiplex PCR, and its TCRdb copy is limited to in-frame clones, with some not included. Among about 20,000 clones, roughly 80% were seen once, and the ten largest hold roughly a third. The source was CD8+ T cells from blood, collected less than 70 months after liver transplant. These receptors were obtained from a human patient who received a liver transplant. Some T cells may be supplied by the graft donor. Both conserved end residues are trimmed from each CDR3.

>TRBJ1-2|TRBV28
ASPAGGGYT
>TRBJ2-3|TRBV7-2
ASSLELAVVPDTQY
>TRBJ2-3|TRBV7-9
ASSLALDTDTQY
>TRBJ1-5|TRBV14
ASSHRDRNFNQPQH
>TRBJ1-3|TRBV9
ASSVQGGHGNTIY
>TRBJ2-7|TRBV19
ASSMLAGGPYEQY
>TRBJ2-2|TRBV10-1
ASSERTGAAGTGELF
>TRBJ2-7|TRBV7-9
ASSLAGEPDEQY
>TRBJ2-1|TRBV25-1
ASSRTGAYEQF
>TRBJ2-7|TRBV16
ASSAGTGAAYEQY
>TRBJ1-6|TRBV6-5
ASSYSEGPYNSPLH
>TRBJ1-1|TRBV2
ASSGGTEAF
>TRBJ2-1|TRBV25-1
ASSPGTGPSYNEQF
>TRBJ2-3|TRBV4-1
ASSQGEGDTQY
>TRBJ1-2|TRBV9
ASSVAQGAYGYT
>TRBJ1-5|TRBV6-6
ASRLINQPQH
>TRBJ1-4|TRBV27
ASSFRGLNEKLF
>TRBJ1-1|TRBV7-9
ASSHQTATITEAF
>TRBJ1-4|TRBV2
ASSDFRQLNEKLF
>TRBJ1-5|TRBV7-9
ASSSDRGRQPQH
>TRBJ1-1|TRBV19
ASSINLEAF
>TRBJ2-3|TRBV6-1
ASSESTGTDTQY
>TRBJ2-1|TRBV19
ASSPSNHGGNEQF
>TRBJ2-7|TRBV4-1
ASSQASGNYEQY
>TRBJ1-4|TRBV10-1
ASTEGA
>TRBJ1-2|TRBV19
ASSKSDRSSYGYT
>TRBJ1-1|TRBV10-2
ASFRARGEAF
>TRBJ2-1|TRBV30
AWGLGGFAYNEQF
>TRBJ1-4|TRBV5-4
ASSDTQDTHEKLF
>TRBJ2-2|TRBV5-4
ASSLGTQNTGELF
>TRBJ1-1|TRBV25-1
ASSAWAGNTEAF
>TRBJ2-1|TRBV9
ASSVGTSGSVYEQF
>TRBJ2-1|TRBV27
ASSFSGSPPNEQF
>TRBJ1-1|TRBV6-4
ASSTGTEAF
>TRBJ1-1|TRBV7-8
ASSLLTGSAEAF
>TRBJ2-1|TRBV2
ASSLLAGGGNEQF
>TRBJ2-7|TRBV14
ASSLLAGRTNEQY